This T cell receptor beta chain was found in a study of CXCR3-negative and CXCR3-positive naive CD8 T cells. cDNA libraries for TRB were generated by 5' RACE incorporating UMI labels. TCRdb reworked the 5' RACE reads into one entry per CDR3 protein, no DNA. The listing records over 150,000 distinct CDR3 sequences. Study results and limitations: Because surface CD5 did not distinguish the naive subsets, TCR strength was inferred from TRB CDR3 properties. Naive CXCR3-negative and CXCR3-positive cells had similar TRBV-TRBJ usage; memory differed. CXCR3-positive naive cells carried more hydrophobic TRB CDR3s than CXCR3-negative naive cells did.

Germline CDR1 and CDR2: SGHAT and FQNNGV. The CDR3 is made up of 16 amino acids. As regards this clonotype: What it recognizes is unknown.

The clonotype comes from a human donor in good health. Some clones in this sample may be carry-over from other donors' samples. The sample consisted of naive CXCR3+ CD8+ T cells from blood. Subset noted: CD45RO-CCR7+CD27+CD95- naive CD8+ T cells expressing CXCR3 (TNR3+). J is TRBJ2-3 and V is TRBV11-2; TCRdb indicates TRBD2, and absent DNA this call remains unverified. The CDR3 region is CASSVWGGALPDTQYF.